This record covers a single T cell receptor (beta chain). Its specific antigen is unknown. Base-call qualities are not available, and no considerably larger clone is one nucleotide away. The immunoSEQ Assay, a bias-controlled multiplex PCR, was used to amplify TCRbeta CDR3 regions from genomic DNA. Per the original workflow: The number of nucleated cells in each sample was estimated by amplification of reference gene primers within the assay. To quantify the absolute abundance of each unique TCRbeta CDR3 rearrangement, sequence reads were collapsed and filtered. For each sample, productive Simpson clonality was calculated as the square root of Simpson's diversity index over productive rearrangements. TCRdb stores this immuneACCESS table with in-frame sequences only. Part of the clones is absent; in the studies checked, under half of the shortfall reflects unresolved V genes, and no reason is known for the rest. The DNA gave D and trimming, while V, J and clone size come from that table. This sample is represented by 40,000 to 55,000 clones; 91% of them were singletons. The ten top clones hold 6.4% of the sample.

The junction shows trimming of 10 bases on V and 0 bases on J, and the gene matches do not reach 16 bases of it. From the germline V gene, CDR1 is MDHEN and CDR2 is SYDVKM. The CDR3, from cysteine to phenylalanine, totals 18 residues. The read is trimmed to its CDR3 DNA, 54 bases read in frame from base 1. Whole blood was collected in K2EDTA tubes by collaborating institutions according to the institutions' own protocols. Collaborator samples were shipped for TCRbeta analysis as frozen whole blood, isolated PBMCs, or DNA extracted from either sample type. The sample comes from a study of blood T cell repertoires in COVID-19 (dated by TCRdb to about 2020). With respect to the entire study: Samples from collaborators originated in the United States, Italy and Spain and spanned both the acute and convalescent phases of COVID-19. The material from the prospective study consisted of cDNA or gDNA derived from T cells, B-cell-depleted T cells, or PBMCs. The samples were drawn from two sources: the first 160 participants of the ongoing ImmuneRACE study, and 1,000 to 1,500 subjects contributed by 6 global collaborators. A freely available public database, intended as a resource for researchers studying the immune response to SARS-CoV-2, is where the repertoires were released. Sample metadata almost always included a de-identified subject ID, COVID-19 status, age in years and sex. HLA class I and class II types, where available, came from metadata supplied by the sample provider rather than from assay-based typing. Deeply sampled blood TCRbeta repertoires from subjects exposed to, actively infected with, or recovered from COVID-19 were included in the dataset. General findings and caveats noted by the study authors: The quantity of clinical and demographic metadata differed by source and by participant and was supplied without curation.

Sequencing was done on a sample of peripheral blood. The chain is encoded by TRBV28 joined to TRBJ2-3; the central 10 bases match TRBD2. The clonotype comes from a man aged 65-85 years with active COVID-19. The CDR3 region: CATLGPLLAGQSTDTQYF. DNA sequence: TGTGCCACCCTCGGCCCCCTACTAGCGGGGCAAAGCACAGATACGCAGTATTTT.